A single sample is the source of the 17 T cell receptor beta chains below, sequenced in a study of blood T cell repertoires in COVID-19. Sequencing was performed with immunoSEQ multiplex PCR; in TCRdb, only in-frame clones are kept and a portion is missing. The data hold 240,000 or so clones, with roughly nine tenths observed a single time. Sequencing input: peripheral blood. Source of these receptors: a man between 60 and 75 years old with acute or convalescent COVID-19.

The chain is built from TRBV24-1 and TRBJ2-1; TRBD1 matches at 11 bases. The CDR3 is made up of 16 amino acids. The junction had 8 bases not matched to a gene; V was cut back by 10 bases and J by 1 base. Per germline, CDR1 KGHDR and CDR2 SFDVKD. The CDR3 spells CATGQGATLSYNEQFF. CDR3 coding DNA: TGTGCCACAGGACAGGGGGCCACCCTATCCTACAATGAGCAGTTCTTC.

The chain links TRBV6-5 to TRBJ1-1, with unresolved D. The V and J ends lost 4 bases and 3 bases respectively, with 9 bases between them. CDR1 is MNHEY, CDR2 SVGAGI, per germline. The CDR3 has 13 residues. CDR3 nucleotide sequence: TGTGCCAGCAGTTTACAGCCCGACACTGAAGCTTTCTTT. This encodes CASSLQPDTEAFF.

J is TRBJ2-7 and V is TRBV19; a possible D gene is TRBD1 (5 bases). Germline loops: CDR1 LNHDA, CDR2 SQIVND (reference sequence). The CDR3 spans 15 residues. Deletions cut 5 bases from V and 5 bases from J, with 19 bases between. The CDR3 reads CASSPRVLAADEQYF. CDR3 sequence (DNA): TGTGCCAGTAGTCCCAGGGTATTAGCCGCTGACGAGCAGTACTTC.

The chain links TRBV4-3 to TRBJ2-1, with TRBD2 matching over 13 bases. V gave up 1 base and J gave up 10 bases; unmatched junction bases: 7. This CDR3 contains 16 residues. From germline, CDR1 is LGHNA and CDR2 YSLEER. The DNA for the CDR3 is TGCGCCAGCAGCCAAGCACCACCGGGACTAGCGGGAGAGCAGTTCTTC. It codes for CASSQAPPGLAGEQFF.

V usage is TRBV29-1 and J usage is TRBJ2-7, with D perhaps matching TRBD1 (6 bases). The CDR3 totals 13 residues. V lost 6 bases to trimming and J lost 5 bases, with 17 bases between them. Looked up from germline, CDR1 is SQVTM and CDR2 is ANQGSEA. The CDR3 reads CSVAMRGFNEQYF. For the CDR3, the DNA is TGCAGCGTCGCTATGAGGGGGTTTAACGAGCAGTACTTC.

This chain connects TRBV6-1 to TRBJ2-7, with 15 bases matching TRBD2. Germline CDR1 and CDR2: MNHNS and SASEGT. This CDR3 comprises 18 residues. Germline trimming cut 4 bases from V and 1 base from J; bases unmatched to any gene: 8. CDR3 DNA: TGTGCCAGCAGTGCGTCCGGGACTAGCGGGAGGATTTCCTACGAGCAGTACTTC. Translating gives CASSASGTSGRISYEQYF.

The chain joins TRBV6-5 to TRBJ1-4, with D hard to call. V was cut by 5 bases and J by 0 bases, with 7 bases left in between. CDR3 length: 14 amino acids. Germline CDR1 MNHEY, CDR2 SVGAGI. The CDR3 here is CASSQTATNEKLFF. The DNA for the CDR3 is TGTGCCAGCAGTCAAACTGCAACTAATGAAAAACTGTTTTTT.

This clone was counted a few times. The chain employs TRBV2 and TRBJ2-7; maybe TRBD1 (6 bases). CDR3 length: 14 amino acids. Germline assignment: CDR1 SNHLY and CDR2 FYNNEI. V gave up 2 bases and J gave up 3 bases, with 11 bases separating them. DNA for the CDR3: TGTGCCAGCAGTGAATGGGGACAAGGCTACGAGCAGTACTTC. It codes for CASSEWGQGYEQYF.

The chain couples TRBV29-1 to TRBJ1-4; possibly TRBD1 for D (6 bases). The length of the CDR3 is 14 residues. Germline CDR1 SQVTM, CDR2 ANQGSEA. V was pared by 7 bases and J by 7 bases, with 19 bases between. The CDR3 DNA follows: TGCAGCGCCACCCTAGGGGGGGTTGGTGAAAAACTGTTTTTT. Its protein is CSATLGGVGEKLFF.

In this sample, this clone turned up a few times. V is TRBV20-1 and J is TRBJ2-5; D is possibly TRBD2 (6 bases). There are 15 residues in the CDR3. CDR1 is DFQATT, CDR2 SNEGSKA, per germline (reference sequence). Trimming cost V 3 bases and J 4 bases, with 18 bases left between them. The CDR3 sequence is CSASPVLAPGETQYF. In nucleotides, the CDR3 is TGCAGTGCTAGTCCGGTCCTAGCGCCTGGAGAGACCCAGTACTTC.

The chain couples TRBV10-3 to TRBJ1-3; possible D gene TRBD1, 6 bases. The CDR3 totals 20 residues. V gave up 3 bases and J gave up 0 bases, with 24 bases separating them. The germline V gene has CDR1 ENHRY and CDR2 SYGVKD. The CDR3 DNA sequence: TGTGCCATCAGTGATCTGCGGCAGGGGAAGGACTCTGACTCTGGAAACACCATATATTTT. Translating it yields CAISDLRQGKDSDSGNTIYF.

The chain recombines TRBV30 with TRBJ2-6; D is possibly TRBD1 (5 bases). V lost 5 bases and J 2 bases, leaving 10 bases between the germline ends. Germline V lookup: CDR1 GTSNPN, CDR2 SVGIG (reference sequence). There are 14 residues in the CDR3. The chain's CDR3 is CAWDPGTGANVLTF. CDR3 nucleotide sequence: TGTGCCTGGGACCCAGGGACTGGGGCCAACGTCCTGACTTTC.

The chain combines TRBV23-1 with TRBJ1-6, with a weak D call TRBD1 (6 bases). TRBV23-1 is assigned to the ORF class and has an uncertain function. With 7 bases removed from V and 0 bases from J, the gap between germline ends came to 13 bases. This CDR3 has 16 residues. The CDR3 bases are TGCGCCAGCACCGGACAGTTGAGCTCCTATAATTCACCCCTCCACTTT. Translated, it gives CASTGQLSSYNSPLHF.

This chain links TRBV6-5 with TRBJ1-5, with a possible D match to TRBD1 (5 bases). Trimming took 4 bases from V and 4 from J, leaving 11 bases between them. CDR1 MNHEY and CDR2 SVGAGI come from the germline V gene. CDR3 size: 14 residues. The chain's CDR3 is CASSSRQPNQPQHF. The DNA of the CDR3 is TGTGCCAGCAGTTCTCGACAGCCGAATCAGCCCCAGCATTTT.

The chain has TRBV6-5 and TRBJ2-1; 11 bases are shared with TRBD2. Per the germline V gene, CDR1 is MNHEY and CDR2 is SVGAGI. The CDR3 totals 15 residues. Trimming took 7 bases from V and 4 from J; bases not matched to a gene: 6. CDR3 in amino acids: CASTQTSGAYNEQFF. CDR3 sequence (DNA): TGTGCCAGCACCCAGACTAGCGGGGCTTACAATGAGCAGTTCTTC.

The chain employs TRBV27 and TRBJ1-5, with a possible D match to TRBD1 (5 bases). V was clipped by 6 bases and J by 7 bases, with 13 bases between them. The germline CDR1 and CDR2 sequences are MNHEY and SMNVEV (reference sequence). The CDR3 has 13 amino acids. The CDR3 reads CASRSGGGQPQHF. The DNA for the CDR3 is TGTGCCAGCAGGTCCGGGGGGGGGCAGCCCCAGCATTTT.

The CDR3 spells CASSGGLAGPDTQYF. CDR3 DNA: TGTGCCAGCAGCGGGGGACTAGCGGGGCCAGATACGCAGTATTTT. J is TRBJ2-3 and V is TRBV9; 13 bases line up with TRBD2. The CDR3 has 15 amino acids. CDR1 is SGDLS and CDR2 is YYNGEE in the germline V gene. Trimming removed 3 bases from V and 4 bases from J; junction bases left unmatched: 2.